This T cell receptor beta chain was identified in a study of CD8 T cells in Susac syndrome. 0.5 to 1 ug RNA was reverse transcribed with random hexamers. TCRdb recomputed calls from the immunoSEQ multiplex PCR reads with MiXCR, one row per CDR3 protein. The data show about 210,000 distinct CDR3 sequences, 95% seen once. The V gene lost 3 bases and the J gene lost 9 bases, with 6 bases spanning the gap. The CDR3 spans 12 residues. The germline CDR1 and CDR2 sequences are MNHEY and SMNVEV (reference sequence). V and J are TRBV27 and TRBJ1-6; unclear D gene. This receptor was taken from a human donor with multiple sclerosis. The specimen sequenced was CD4+ T cells from PBMCs. CDR3 DNA: TGTGCCAGCAGTTTTATCGGTTCACCCCTCCACTTT. It is translated as CASSFIGSPLHF.